The rows below give T cell receptor beta chains drawn from one sample of a study of T cell responses to AZD1222 COVID-19 vaccine. Data came from immunoSEQ multiplex PCR; TCRdb stores just in-frame clones and leaves some out. Among around 130,000 clones listed, around 90% were seen once. Specimen: peripheral blood, collected 28 days after the second AZD1222 dose. The origin of the receptors is an adult who received the AZD1222 COVID-19 vaccine. The CDR3 runs from the conserved cysteine through the conserved F or W. Each record gives: J gene, D gene, V gene, clone size, CDR3 length, CDR3 DNA, CDR3 protein. A D gene is named only where the DNA matches it firmly. Only part of the rows carry a size: once, few, many, or a class if the clone is expanded.

>TRBJ1-5|-|TRBV29-1|-|14
TGCAGCGTTGGCCGCGGGGATAGCAATCAGCCCCAGCATTTT
CSVGRGDSNQPQHF
>TRBJ1-1|TRBD1|TRBV25-1|-|12
TGTGCCAGCGCGGGACAGTCTAGGATCGCTTTCTTT
CASAGQSRIAFF
>TRBJ2-7|TRBD1|TRBV2|-|14
TGTGCCAGCACTCCGGGACAGGGGGTTTACGAGCAGTACTTC
CASTPGQGVYEQYF
>TRBJ1-3|-|TRBV5-4|-|16
TGTGCCAGCAGCTTGGTTCCAGGATTCTCTGGAAACACCATATATTTT
CASSLVPGFSGNTIYF
>TRBJ2-2|-|TRBV12-3/TRBV12-4|-|13
TGTGCCAGCAGACAGGGAACGACCGGGGAGCTGTTTTTT
CASRQGTTGELFF
>TRBJ2-2|-|TRBV18|-|12
TGTGCCAGCTCACCAGGGAGCGGGGAGCTGTTTTTT
CASSPGSGELFF
>TRBJ1-3|-|TRBV11-2|-|14
TGTGCTACCAGCGATTCTAGCTCTGGAAACACCATATATTTT
CATSDSSSGNTIYF
>TRBJ1-2|TRBD1|TRBV19|-|14
TGTGCCAGTAGTATGAGGGGGCTCGGCTATGGCTACACCTTC
CASSMRGLGYGYTF
>TRBJ1-1|-|TRBV4-2|-|15
TGTGCCAGCAGCCAAGCCCAAACAGCGAACACTGAAGCTTTCTTT
CASSQAQTANTEAFF
>TRBJ2-2|-|TRBV28|-|13
TGTGCCACCCCGGGACCGAACACCGGGGAGCTGTTTTTT
CATPGPNTGELFF
>TRBJ1-2|TRBD1|TRBV30|-|12
TGTGCCTGGAGTAGGACAGGGTACGGCTACACCTTC
CAWSRTGYGYTF
>TRBJ1-2|-|TRBV7-6|-|11
TGTGCCAGCAGCTGGGACCATGGCTACACCTTC
CASSWDHGYTF
>TRBJ1-4|TRBD1|TRBV27|-|15
TGTGCCAGCAAGGGACAGGGGGCCGGTAATGAAAAACTGTTTTTT
CASKGQGAGNEKLFF
>TRBJ1-5|-|TRBV27|-|15
TGTGCCACCAGCCCAGTCGGGGAGGGCAATCAGCCCCAGCATTTT
CATSPVGEGNQPQHF
>TRBJ1-1|TRBD1|TRBV7-2|-|15
TGTGCCAGCAGCCCCACGCAGGGGGGTAGCACTGAAGCTTTCTTT
CASSPTQGGSTEAFF
>TRBJ1-6|-|TRBV27|-|14
TGTGCCAGCAGTAAGGAGAAGGGTGGTTCACCCCTCCACTTT
CASSKEKGGSPLHF
>TRBJ1-4|-|TRBV19|once|15
TGTGCCAGTAGTCAGGGTTGGGGGCCGAGTGAAAAACTGTTTTTT
CASSQGWGPSEKLFF
>TRBJ1-1|TRBD1|TRBV5-1|-|14
TGCGCCAGCAGCTGGACAGGGGCTAACACTGAAGCTTTCTTT
CASSWTGANTEAFF
>TRBJ1-2|-|TRBV29-1|-|13
TGCAGCGTTGAAGACACCTTTAACTATGGCTACACCTTC
CSVEDTFNYGYTF
>TRBJ2-1|TRBD1|TRBV6-2/TRBV6-3|-|15
TGTGCCAGCAGTTATGGGACAGTCTCCTACAATGAGCAGTTCTTC
CASSYGTVSYNEQFF
>TRBJ2-3|-|TRBV7-2|once|15
TGTGCCAGCAGCTACCAGGCCACTAGCACAGATACGCAGTATTTT
CASSYQATSTDTQYF
>TRBJ2-1|-|TRBV20-1|-|10
TGCAGTGTAGAGTACAATGAGCAGTTCTTC
CSVEYNEQFF
>TRBJ1-2|-|TRBV28|-|15
TGTGCCAGCAACCCAGGGATCATAGCTAACTATGGCTACACCTTC
CASNPGIIANYGYTF
>TRBJ1-2|TRBD1|TRBV6-5|-|15
TGTGCCAGCAGTAGAACAGGGGGCGGTCGGGATGGCTACACCTTC
CASSRTGGGRDGYTF
>TRBJ1-5|-|TRBV19|-|12
TGTGCCAGTAGAGTGGGTAATCAGCCCCAGCATTTT
CASRVGNQPQHF
>TRBJ2-5|-|TRBV5-1|-|14
TGCGCCAGCAGCTTCGACAGGAGTGAAGAGACCCAGTACTTC
CASSFDRSEETQYF
>TRBJ1-5|-|TRBV5-5|-|16
TGTGCCAGCAGCTTGGGGAAACTGGGCAGCAATCAGCCCCAGCATTTT
CASSLGKLGSNQPQHF
>TRBJ2-1|TRBD2|TRBV29-1|-|13
TGCAGCGTTGACAGTACTAGCGGAAATGAGCAGTTCTTC
CSVDSTSGNEQFF
>TRBJ2-2|-|TRBV7-3|-|14
TGTGCCAGCAGCTTGGGTGCTAGGACCGGGGAGCTGTTTTTT
CASSLGARTGELFF
>TRBJ1-3|TRBD1|TRBV27|once|15
TGTGCCACCGTGGGGCAGGGGGTTTATGGAAACACCATATATTTT
CATVGQGVYGNTIYF
>TRBJ1-5|-|TRBV7-2|-|15
TGTGCCAGCAGTCCCCGGGACATCCCAGGGCAGCCCCAGCATTTT
CASSPRDIPGQPQHF
>TRBJ1-4|-|TRBV5-4|-|15
TGTGCCAGCAGCCCAACCGGGACTCGTAATGAAAAACTGTTTTTT
CASSPTGTRNEKLFF
>TRBJ1-4|-|TRBV27|-|15
TGTGCCAGCAGTTTTATGGGGGCAACTAATGAAAAACTGTTTTTT
CASSFMGATNEKLFF
>TRBJ2-5|TRBD1|TRBV24-1|-|16
TGTGCCACCAGTAACGGACAGGGGGCGTACGCCGAGACCCAGTACTTC
CATSNGQGAYAETQYF
>TRBJ1-1|-|TRBV29-1|-|13
TGCAGCGTTCGACAGGATATGAACACTGAAGCTTTCTTT
CSVRQDMNTEAFF
>TRBJ2-7|TRBD2|TRBV28|-|16
TGTGCCAGCAGTTCCCCCACGGGGGGATCATCCTACGAGCAGTACTTC
CASSSPTGGSSYEQYF
>TRBJ2-7|-|TRBV29-1|-|11
TGCAGCGTCGTTTCGTACTACGAGCAGTACTTC
CSVVSYYEQYF
>TRBJ2-1|-|TRBV25-1|-|13
TGTGCCAGCAGTCTCGGCGGTTACAATGAGCAGTTCTTC
CASSLGGYNEQFF
>TRBJ1-2|-|TRBV11-2|-|16
TGTGCCAGCAGCTTAGGCTTGAGAGGAGGTGACCATGGCTACACCTTC
CASSLGLRGGDHGYTF
>TRBJ2-1|TRBD2|TRBV9|-|15
TGTGCCAGCAGCGCCGGGACTAGCGGCTACAATGAGCAGTTCTTC
CASSAGTSGYNEQFF